The present T cell receptor beta chain was sequenced within a study of blood T cell repertoires in COVID-19. Repertoires were generated with immunoSEQ multiplex PCR, while TCRdb's copy carries only in-frame clones and drops some. The sample includes 300,000 to 400,000 clones, around 87% of them seen just once. The V and J ends lost 4 bases and 1 base, in that order; junction bases with no gene match: 6. The CDR3 runs to 15 residues. Germline-derived CDR1 and CDR2 are MNHEY and SVGEGT. The chain employs TRBV6-2 or TRBV6-3 and TRBJ1-1; 7 bases are shared with TRBD1. The sequenced sample was peripheral blood. The TCR was taken from a woman between 50 and 59 years old who had recovered from COVID-19. DNA of the CDR3: TGTGCCAGCAGTTTGCCCAGGGGGGAGAACACTGAAGCTTTCTTT. Encoded protein: CASSLPRGENTEAFF.